This TCR beta chain appears in the sequencing data of a study of blood T cell repertoires in COVID-19. This clone has more than one count but fewer than ten. As originally analysed: Reference gene primer amplification gave estimated nucleated cell counts. Only in-frame clones appear in the TCRdb table, and some are missing; sequencing was by immunoSEQ multiplex PCR. The V and J calls and clone size are taken from that table; D and trimming were inferred from the DNA. Among about 40,000 clones listed, 88% were seen once. In germline, CDR1 is KGHSH, CDR2 LQKENI. V dropped 4 bases and J dropped 4; count of bases not matched to a gene: 4. This CDR3 is built from 16 residues.

This receptor was obtained from a woman aged 70-85 years with acute or convalescent COVID-19. V usage is TRBV18 and J usage is TRBJ2-2, with 12 bases identical to TRBD2. Sequenced: peripheral blood. CDR3 amino acids: CASSLGLAGITGELFF. CDR3 bases: TGTGCCAGCTCACTTGGACTAGCGGGGATCACCGGGGAGCTGTTTTTT.